In its sample, the clone carrying this T cell receptor (beta chain) was seen once. PCR primers comprised 60 Vbeta and 13 Jbeta primers. Profiling relied on immunoSEQ multiplex PCR, and the TCRdb table lists in-frame clones only, not all of them. Of about 190,000 clones listed, 86% are singletons. Trimming removed 6 bases at V and 6 bases at J, with 17 bases between. The CDR3 loop spans 14 amino acids. In germline, CDR1 is SQVTM, CDR2 ANQGSEA. The data were taken from a study of cytomegalovirus exposure and HLA in healthy donors. V usage is TRBV29-1 and J usage is TRBJ1-4; TRBD1 is a possible D gene (5 bases). The sample was PBMCs. The TCR was taken from a woman younger than 45 in good health and CMV-seronegative. The CDR3 here is CSVEDAGVYEKLFF. CDR3 bases: TGCAGCGTCGAGGATGCGGGGGTCTATGAAAAACTGTTTTTT.